This T cell receptor beta chain was sequenced in a study of shared clonotypes between healthy human individuals. Germline V gives CDR1 SGHNT, CDR2 YYREEE (reference sequence). The CDR3 is 12 residues long. V dropped 0 bases and J dropped 8 bases, with 8 bases sitting between them. Naive CD8 cells, CD45RO-negative and positively selected for CCR7, excluded terminally differentiated effector memory CD45RA+ cells. Researchers ran the assay at a deep level. Authors' methods: With immunoSEQ giving junction-only sequences and no quality scores, filtering differed. Using immunoSEQ multiplex PCR, the repertoire was profiled, and TCRdb retains in-frame clones only, with some absent. V and J calls plus clone size are reproduced from that table; the DNA served to infer D and trimming. The sample yields about 2 million clones, approximately 94% seen once.

The chain carries TRBV5-4 and TRBJ1-1, with a tentative D call TRBD1 (6 bases). Sequences were obtained from naive CD8+ T cells sorted from blood. This clonotype originated in a man aged 18 to 30 in good health. CDR3 sequence reads: CASSLAGQEAFF. Here the CDR3 DNA reads TGTGCCAGCAGCTTGGCCGGACAGGAAGCTTTCTTT.